This T cell receptor (beta chain) was observed in a study of naive and memory T cell subsets. Four PCR rounds used nested alpha and beta constant region primers plus the SP2 primer. Blood and skin TCR RNA was reverse transcribed with alpha and beta constant primers. TCRdb independently ran MiXCR on the UMI-ligation and nested PCR reads; one entry per CDR3 protein. The profile shows tens of thousands of distinct CDR3 sequences, approximately 11% of them singletons. Study observations and caveats: Reportedly, tuberculin skin test sites gave far more TCRs than other biopsies. Delayed type IV hypersensitivity infiltration was taken to explain higher tuberculin-site TCR counts.

Treatment here: skin biopsy from PPD injection site in Mantoux-positive individual. TCR cDNA received a 3' ligated oligonucleotide that carried a UMI. Unsorted total RNA, about 1 to 1000 ng, was DNase treated before reverse transcription. Trimming pared 4 bases from V and 7 bases from J, leaving 13 bases between. This CDR3 contains 13 residues. This clonotype occurred a few times. Antigen: not known. V and J are TRBV12-3 or TRBV12-4 and TRBJ1-2; D is undetermined. The receptor was derived from an adult in good health. Material: skin, obtained from a tuberculin skin test site. CDR3 DNA sequence: TGTGCCAGCAGTTCGGGGAGAGTGGGTGGCTACACCTTC. It yields the protein CASSSGRVGGYTF.